This entry features one T cell receptor (beta chain) sequence. Its antigen has not been determined. No qualities accompany the bases; no much larger clone lies one base away. Receptor amplification or capture employed RT-PCR. The reads were generated on an Illumina HiSeq 2500. TCRdb cleaned the public reads at Q25 with fastp, built clones with MiXCR and kept in-frame beta chains. Every entry covers one CDR3 protein and lists the most common genes and DNA from its rows. This sample has about 520,000 distinct CDR3 sequences in its table, and 25% of those were observed once. Approximately 2% of the sample lies in the top ten. The data derive from a study of response to subunit inactivated influenza vaccine (dated by TCRdb to the late 2010s). As for the study more broadly: The study used deep quantitative T cell receptor repertoire profiling to track responses to a trivalent subunit inactivated influenza vaccine.

The germline V gene sets CDR1 to SNHLY and CDR2 to FYNNEI. The CDR3 holds 15 amino acids from the cysteine to the phenylalanine. Only the CDR3 DNA stays, 45 bases, in frame from base 1. The junction shows trimming of 6 bases on V and 4 bases on J, and the gene matches do not reach 6 bases of it. Study-level results and caveats: The authors suggested that each seasonal influenza vaccination may recruit only a limited number of new T cells.

In this chain, TRBV2 is recombined with TRBJ1-3; 10 bases in the junction line up with TRBD1. The receptor was derived from a man aged 45-65 years who received an inactivated influenza vaccine. Donor details come from another sample of the same person, matched by shared clones. The specimen comprised CD4+ T cells sorted from PBMCs, sampled 4 to 6 days after vaccination. CDR3 reads: CASSDRGLTGNTIYF. The sequence in DNA is TGTGCCAGCAGCGACAGGGGGCTTACAGGAAACACCATATATTTT.